This is a list of T cell receptor beta chains from one sample in a study of post-analysis software for immune sequencing data. Each CDR3 protein gets one entry after TCRdb re-called the PCR reads with MiXCR. The sample has around 400,000 distinct CDR3 sequences, 30% to 45% seen once. The sequenced sample consisted of blood. Every receptor here comes from a girl under 18 with multiple sclerosis. The CDR3 runs from the conserved cysteine through the conserved F or W. The D gene is left open where the match is weak. Clone size is stated in some rows and not others, as once, few, many or a class when expanded.

>NA|few|20|TRBV24-1|TRBJ1-5
CATSVRTGGHSIGGNQPQHF
TGTGCCACCAGTGTTAGGACGGGCGGTCACAGTATTGGCGGCAATCAGCCCCAGCATTTT
>TRBD2|few|15|TRBV4-1|TRBJ2-1
CASSRDGGAGYEQFF
TGCGCCAGCTCCCGGGACGGGGGGGCAGGCTATGAGCAGTTCTTC
>TRBD1|few|13|TRBV7-2|TRBJ2-3
CASSGQETDTQYF
TGTGCCAGCAGTGGACAGGAGACAGATACGCAGTATTTT
>TRBD2|NA|18|TRBV13|TRBJ2-3
CASSKPKKTSGSTDTQYF
TGTGCCAGCAGCAAACCAAAGAAAACTAGCGGGAGCACAGATACGCAGTATTTT
>NA|NA|13|TRBV7-3|TRBJ2-7
CASSMWTENEQYF
TGTGCCAGTAGTATGTGGACTGAGAACGAGCAGTACTTC
>TRBD2|NA|14|TRBV7-3|TRBJ2-1
CASSFSGGDNEQFF
TGTGCCAGCAGCTTTAGCGGGGGGGACAATGAGCAGTTCTTC
>NA|few|15|TRBV10-3|TRBJ2-3
CAISVGVSSTDTQYF
TGTGCCATCAGTGTTGGGGTTTCTAGCACAGATACGCAGTATTTT
>NA|few|13|TRBV12-3/TRBV12-4|TRBJ1-6
CASTLQGGSPLHF
TGTGCCAGCACTTTGCAGGGAGGTTCACCCCTCCACTTT
>NA|NA|17|TRBV7-3|TRBJ1-5
CASSLTWGTQINQPQHF
TGTGCCAGCAGCTTAACGTGGGGGACACAGATCAATCAGCCCCAGCATTTT
>TRBD1|NA|16|TRBV12-3/TRBV12-4|TRBJ2-7
CASTQTGGAGAYEQYF
TGTGCCAGCACCCAGACAGGGGGCGCAGGGGCCTACGAGCAGTACTTC
>NA|NA|14|TRBV4-1|TRBJ2-1
CASSNLGGRKEQFF
TGCGCCAGCAGCAACCTCGGGGGGCGGAAGGAGCAGTTCTTC
>NA|few|16|TRBV5-5|TRBJ2-5
CASSPGTGSRRETQYF
TGTGCCAGCAGCCCGGGCACCGGGTCCCGGCGAGAGACCCAGTACTTC
>TRBD2|NA|19|TRBV20-1|TRBJ2-5
CSARQGTSGGPLYQETQYF
TGCAGTGCTAGACAGGGGACTAGCGGGGGGCCCCTGTACCAAGAGACCCAGTACTTC
>NA|few|13|TRBV7-9|TRBJ1-1
CASSGSWNTEAFF
TGTGCCAGCAGCGGGAGTTGGAACACTGAAGCTTTCTTT
>NA|many|17|TRBV10-3|TRBJ1-5
CAISESGSTVSNQPQHF
TGTGCCATCAGTGAGTCGGGGTCGACAGTTAGCAATCAGCCCCAGCATTTT
>NA|NA|16|TRBV5-8|TRBJ1-1
CASSFTTGFRRHEAFF
TGTGCCAGCAGCTTTACTACAGGGTTCCGGCGCCATGAAGCTTTCTTT
>NA|many|11|TRBV7-9|TRBJ2-7
CASSATYEQYF
TGTGCCAGCAGCGCCACCTACGAGCAGTACTTC
>NA|few|15|TRBV20-1|TRBJ1-6
CSARVSGQINSPLHF
TGCAGTGCCCGCGTGAGTGGGCAGATTAATTCACCCCTCCACTTT
>TRBD1|few|17|TRBV15|TRBJ2-1
CATSIGADRVLINEQFF
TGTGCCACCAGCATCGGGGCAGACAGGGTCTTAATCAATGAGCAGTTCTTC
>NA|few|16|TRBV12-3/TRBV12-4|TRBJ1-1
CASSFGGGGPNTEAFF
TGTGCCAGCAGTTTCGGAGGCGGGGGGCCGAACACTGAAGCTTTCTTT
>NA|many|12|TRBV20-1|TRBJ2-7
CSARDRNYEQYF
TGCAGTGCTAGGGACAGAAACTACGAGCAGTACTTC
>NA|few|14|TRBV7-2|TRBJ1-2
CASSPPGGGYGYTF
TGTGCCAGCAGCCCGCCGGGCGGAGGGTATGGCTACACCTTC
>NA|many|13|TRBV20-1|TRBJ1-1
CSASRTRSAEAFF
TGCAGTGCTAGCCGGACGCGCAGCGCTGAAGCTTTCTTT
>TRBD2|NA|15|TRBV12-3/TRBV12-4|TRBJ2-7
CASSPPGGGAYEQYF
TGTGCCAGCAGCCCCCCAGGCGGGGGGGCCTACGAGCAGTACTTC
>TRBD1|NA|14|TRBV5-1|TRBJ2-5
CASSFGTGQETQYF
TGCGCCAGCAGCTTCGGGACAGGGCAAGAGACCCAGTACTTC
>NA|NA|11|TRBV27|TRBJ1-1
CASLGNTEAFF
TGTGCCAGCCTCGGGAACACTGAAGCTTTCTTT
>NA|few|14|TRBV30|TRBJ1-5
CAWGDKVRNQPQHF
TGTGCCTGGGGGGACAAGGTTCGCAATCAGCCCCAGCATTTT
>NA|few|15|TRBV12-3/TRBV12-4|TRBJ1-2
CASSDRQPPTWGYTF
TGTGCCAGCAGTGATCGACAGCCGCCCACTTGGGGCTACACCTTC
>NA|few|13|TRBV12-3/TRBV12-4|TRBJ2-5
CASKSLAGETQYF
TGTGCCAGCAAGTCCCTTGCAGGGGAGACCCAGTACTTC
>NA|NA|14|TRBV20-1|TRBJ1-5
CSARGAGLNQPQHF
TGCAGTGCGCGAGGGGCAGGTTTAAATCAGCCCCAGCATTTT
>NA|NA|14|TRBV4-1|TRBJ1-4
CASSLRGDKKKLFF
TGCGCCAGCAGCCTCCGTGGAGATAAGAAAAAACTGTTTTTT
>NA|few|15|TRBV12-3/TRBV12-4|TRBJ1-4
CASSPGQTGGEKLFF
TGTGCCAGCAGTCCGGGACAAACCGGGGGTGAAAAACTGTTTTTT
>TRBD1|NA|14|TRBV12-3/TRBV12-4|TRBJ2-7
CASSDRGYSYEQYF
TGTGCCAGCAGTGACAGGGGATATTCCTACGAGCAGTACTTC